Listed here are 17 T cell receptor beta chains from one sample, sequenced in a study of spatial heterogeneity in lung cancer (dated by TCRdb to the late 2010s). Library preparation employed 5' RACE. Data came from a NextSeq 500. TCRdb handled the public reads itself, with Q25 trimming in fastp and clone calling in MiXCR, and kept productive beta chains. Every entry covers one CDR3 protein and lists the most common genes and DNA from its rows. A total of over 50,000 distinct CDR3 sequences appear in this sample, 6.3% of them only once. The ten largest make up around 15% of the sample. Explained via the paper, the time point label denotes: sample taken at primary tumor resection. Sample: PBMCs, taken at surgery. The receptors here all came from a female donor with early-stage non-small cell lung cancer.

Regarding this clonotype: A much larger clone differs by one base, so this may be a read error. The chain is built from TRBV28 and TRBJ1-2, with D maybe TRBD1 (5 bases). Germline V gives CDR1 MDHEN, CDR2 SYDVKM. V was clipped by 4 bases and J by 5 bases, with 14 bases between them. This CDR3 is 14 amino acids long. CDR3 sequence (DNA): TGTGCCAGCAGTTACGGCAGAAGGGGTTATGGCTACACCTTC. Translating gives CASSYGRRGYGYTF.

At least ten counts were recorded for this clonotype. The rearrangement joins TRBV28 to TRBJ1-2, with TRBD1 identical over 7 bases. The V and J ends lost 5 bases and 4 bases, in that order; junction bases with no gene match: 10. CDR3 length: 15 residues. Germline loops: CDR1 MDHEN, CDR2 SYDVKM. This CDR3 reads CASSLSPAGGYGYTF. CDR3 DNA: TGTGCCAGCAGTCTCTCCCCTGCAGGGGGCTATGGCTACACCTTC.

Relative to its sample, this clonotype is medium-sized. V and J are TRBV28 and TRBJ1-2; 9 bases fit TRBD1. Unmatched junction bases numbered 8, after V lost 4 bases and J lost 5 bases. This CDR3 has 15 residues. From germline, CDR1 is MDHEN and CDR2 SYDVKM. The CDR3 DNA reads TGTGCCAGCAGTTCACCTCCGGGACAGGGATATGGCTACACCTTC. Translating it yields CASSSPPGQGYGYTF.

This clonotype came up many times. The V call is TRBV7-9, the J call TRBJ2-7; D might be TRBD2 (6 bases). The CDR3 consists of 14 residues. With 5 bases removed from V and 5 bases from J, the gap between germline ends came to 16 bases. CDR1 SEHNR and CDR2 FQNEAQ come from the germline V gene (reference sequence). CDR3 protein: CASSEGVLAHEQYF. CDR3 DNA sequence: TGTGCCAGCAGCGAAGGGGTACTAGCCCACGAGCAGTACTTC.

The rearrangement joins TRBV6-1 to TRBJ2-7; no clear D gene. CDR3 length: 13 residues. Per germline, CDR1 MNHNS and CDR2 SASEGT. Trimming left V 2 bases short and J 7 bases short, with 12 bases between. This chain's CDR3 is CASSETLTWEQYF. In nucleotides, the CDR3 is TGTGCCAGCAGTGAAACGTTAACCTGGGAGCAGTACTTC.

This clonotype was observed a handful of times. The chain recombines TRBV4-1 with TRBJ2-2, with 11 bases identical to TRBD1. Trimming took 6 bases from V and 7 from J; bases not matched to a gene: 16. There are 18 residues in the CDR3. Germline V gene sequence: CDR1 MGHRA, CDR2 YSYEKL. The CDR3, as DNA: TGCGCCAGCAGGCAAATTTTCCGGGACAGGGGGGCATACGGGGAGCTGTTTTTT. This sequence encodes CASRQIFRDRGAYGELFF.

The sample holds a few counts of this clonotype. This rearrangement joins TRBV7-9 to TRBJ2-7, with 11 bases fitting TRBD1. Germline loops: CDR1 SEHNR, CDR2 FQNEAQ (reference sequence). The CDR3 covers 14 residues. Losses at the gene ends were 4 bases for V and 2 bases for J; bases not matched to a gene: 1. The CDR3 coding sequence is TGTGCCAGCAGCTGGACAGGGGGCACCTACGAGCAGTACGTC. It is translated as CASSWTGGTYEQYV.

This clonotype showed up many times. The genes are TRBV12-3 or TRBV12-4 and TRBJ1-2; no clear D gene. The CDR3 is made up of 11 amino acids. Trimming shortened V by 11 bases and J by 2 bases, and 9 bases separated the two germline ends. CDR3 sequence (DNA): TGTGCCTTACAACAGAACTATGGCTACACCTTC. Translating gives CALQQNYGYTF.

In this sample, this clonotype turned up many times. The V call is TRBV12-3 or TRBV12-4, the J call TRBJ1-1, with D possibly TRBD1 on 5 matching bases. The CDR3 is made up of 12 amino acids. V was pared by 2 bases and J by 10 bases, with 11 bases between. The CDR3 nucleotides are TGTGCCAGCAGTTTAATCGAGGGGCCAGCTTTCTTT. The encoded protein is CASSLIEGPAFF.

In its sample, this clonotype was seen many times. The CDR3 DNA sequence: TGTGCCAGCAGCTTGTCACGCGGGAGGGCCTACGAGCAGTACTTC. Its translation is CASSLSRGRAYEQYF. V gene TRBV5-5 combines with J gene TRBJ2-7; 9 bases fit TRBD2. CDR1 and CDR2 (germline): SGHKS, YYEKEE (reference sequence). Trimming removed 1 base from V and 2 bases from J; junction bases left unmatched: 4. The CDR3 runs 15 residues.

DNA for the CDR3: TGTGCCAGCAGTGAGACCAGGGCCAGCTCTGGAAACACCATATATTTT. Translation gives CASSETRASSGNTIYF. The chain joins TRBV6-1 to TRBJ1-3; D possibly corresponds to TRBD1 (5 bases). The V gene's germline CDR1 is MNHNS and CDR2 SASEGT. This CDR3 contains 16 residues. The V end lost 3 bases, the J end lost 0 bases, and 12 bases lay between the germline ends.

This clonotype is medium-sized in the sample. The V call is TRBV27, the J call TRBJ1-5; TRBD1 agrees at 10 bases. V lost 5 bases and J lost 6; bases outside the gene matches: 7. The CDR3 loop spans 15 amino acids. Germline CDR1 MNHEY, CDR2 SMNVEV (reference sequence). The CDR3 region has the DNA TGTGCCAGCAGTACAAGACAGGGGGCGAGTCAGCCCCAGCATTTT. Residues: CASSTRQGASQPQHF.

This sequence joins TRBV5-1 and TRBJ2-3; 7 bases are a match to TRBD2. CDR1 is SGHRS and CDR2 is YFSETQ in the germline V gene. V lost 9 bases to trimming and J lost 0 bases; unmatched junction nucleotides: 16. The CDR3 is 17 amino acids. The CDR3 region is CATKGSSGDPSTDTQYF. CDR3 coding DNA: TGCGCCACCAAAGGGTCCAGCGGGGATCCTAGCACAGATACGCAGTATTTT.

The table lists this clonotype with many counts. For the CDR3, the DNA is TGCAGTGCTCCCGGGACGGGAATTGATTCACCCCTCCACTTT. Amino acids: CSAPGTGIDSPLHF. This chain joins TRBV20-1 and TRBJ1-6; TRBD1 might be the D (5 bases). This CDR3 region has 14 residues. With 5 bases removed from V and 8 bases from J, the gap between germline ends came to 16 bases. Germline values: CDR1 DFQATT, CDR2 SNEGSKA (reference sequence).

This clonotype has more than one count but fewer than ten. The chain recombines TRBV9 with TRBJ1-1, with D hard to call. The germline V and J ends were trimmed by 0 bases and 1 base, with 7 bases remaining between them. The CDR3 loop spans 14 amino acids. Looked up from germline, CDR1 is SGDLS and CDR2 is YYNGEE. CDR3 amino acids: CASSVGSANTEAFF. The CDR3, as DNA: TGTGCCAGCAGCGTAGGGTCAGCGAACACTGAAGCTTTCTTT.

Concerning this clonotype: The junction does not match germline at one end; this may be a read error. The rearrangement joins TRBV7-7 to TRBJ2-3; D gene uncertain. This CDR3 comprises 14 residues. The germline CDR1 and CDR2 sequences are SSHAT and FNYEAQ (reference sequence). Here the CDR3 DNA reads TGTGCTAGCAGCGCCGGAGTCAGCACAGATACGCAGTATTTT. The encoded protein is CASSAGVSTDTQYF.

In regard to this clonotype: Since a much larger clone is just one base distant, this may be a read error. CDR3: CASSLTDNTGELFF. The CDR3 DNA is TGTGCCAGCAGCCTGACGGATAACACCGGGGAGCTGTTTTTT. This sequence joins TRBV11-1 and TRBJ2-2; D unresolved. CDR1 is SGHAT and CDR2 is FQDESV in the germline V gene (reference sequence). The CDR3 is 14 amino acids. The V gene lost 5 bases and the J gene lost 2 bases, with 9 bases spanning the gap.